This TCR beta chain is from a study of T cell repertoires in cytomegalovirus infection (dated by TCRdb to between 2018 and 2020). With regard to the full study: Donor HLA type was relevant to the analysis, as public TCR beta signatures indicated carriage of CMV infection together with the matching HLA type.

Overall results and qualifications from the work: The ex vivo response was dominated by HLA-C-restricted CMV-specific TCR beta clonotypes, which also provided the single most frequent clonotype in two of eight donors. In both this cohort and an independent roughly 330-donor cohort, the cumulative frequency of public TCR beta family members distinguished carriers of CMV infection plus the relevant HLA type.

For sequencing, an Illumina HiSeq 1500 was employed. TCRdb took the public reads, trimmed them with fastp at Q25, ran MiXCR for clone calling and kept in-frame beta chains. Under each unique CDR3 protein, matching rows form one entry showing the most common genes and DNA. The table for this sample lists about 490,000 distinct CDR3 sequences; approximately 15% of them were counted only once. The ten largest clonotypes hold 20% to 30% of the sample. This clonotype was counted a few times. This clone's antigen is unknown. Base qualities are not provided; no much larger clone lies one nucleotide away. This clonotype was sampled from a human donor in good health (CMV status not recorded). Some clones in this sample may be carry-over from other donors' samples. Sequencing was carried out using CD8+ T cells from PBMCs.

The CDR3 protein: CASSVEGGRYNEQYF. The DNA is as follows: TGTGCCAGCAGCGTAGAGGGGGGGAGGTACAACGAGCAGTACTTC. The chain links TRBV9 with TRBJ2-7; possibly the D gene is TRBD2, per 7 matching bases. The CDR3, cysteine through phenylalanine, is 15 amino acids long. Only the CDR3 DNA stays, 45 bases, in frame from base 1. The CDR1 and CDR2 encoded by the germline V gene are SGDLS and YYNGEE. V loses 0 bases of germline sequence and J loses 5 bases, and the interval between the two ends is 15 bases.